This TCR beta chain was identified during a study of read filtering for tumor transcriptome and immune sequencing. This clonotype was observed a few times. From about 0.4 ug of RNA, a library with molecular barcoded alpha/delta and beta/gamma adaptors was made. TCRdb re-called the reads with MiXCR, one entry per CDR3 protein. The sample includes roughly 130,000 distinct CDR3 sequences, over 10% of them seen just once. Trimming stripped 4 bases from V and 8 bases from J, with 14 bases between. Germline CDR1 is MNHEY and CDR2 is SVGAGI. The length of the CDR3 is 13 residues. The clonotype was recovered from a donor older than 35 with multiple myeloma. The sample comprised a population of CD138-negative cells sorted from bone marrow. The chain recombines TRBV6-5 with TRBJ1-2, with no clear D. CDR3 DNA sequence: TGTGCCAGCAGTTCCAACAGCTTTGGCGGCTACACCTTC. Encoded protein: CASSSNSFGGYTF.